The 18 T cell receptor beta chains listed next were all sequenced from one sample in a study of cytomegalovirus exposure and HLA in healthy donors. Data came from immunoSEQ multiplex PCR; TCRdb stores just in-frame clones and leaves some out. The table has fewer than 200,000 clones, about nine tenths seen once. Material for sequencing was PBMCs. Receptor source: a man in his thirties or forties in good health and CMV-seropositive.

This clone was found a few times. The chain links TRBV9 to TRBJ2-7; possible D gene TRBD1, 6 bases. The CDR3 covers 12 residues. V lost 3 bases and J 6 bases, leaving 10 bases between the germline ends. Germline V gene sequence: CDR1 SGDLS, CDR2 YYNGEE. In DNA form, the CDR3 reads TGTGCCAGCAGCGGGGTAGGGGGCGAGCAGTACTTC. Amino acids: CASSGVGGEQYF.

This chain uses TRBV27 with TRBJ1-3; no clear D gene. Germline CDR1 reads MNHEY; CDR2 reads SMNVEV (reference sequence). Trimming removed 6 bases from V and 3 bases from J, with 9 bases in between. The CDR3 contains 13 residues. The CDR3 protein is CASSQIRGNTIYF. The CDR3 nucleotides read TGTGCCAGCAGCCAGATACGTGGAAACACCATATATTTT.

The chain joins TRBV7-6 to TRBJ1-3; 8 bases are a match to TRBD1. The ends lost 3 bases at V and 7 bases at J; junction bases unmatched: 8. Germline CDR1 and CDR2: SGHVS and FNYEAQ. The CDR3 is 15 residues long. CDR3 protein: CASSFSGRGRNTIYF. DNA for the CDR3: TGTGCCAGCAGCTTCTCTGGCAGGGGGCGGAACACCATATATTTT.

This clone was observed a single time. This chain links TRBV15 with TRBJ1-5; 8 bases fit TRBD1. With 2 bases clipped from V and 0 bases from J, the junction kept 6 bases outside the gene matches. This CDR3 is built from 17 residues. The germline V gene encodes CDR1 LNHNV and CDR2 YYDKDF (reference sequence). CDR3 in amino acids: CATSRPQGGLSNQPQHF. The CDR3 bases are TGTGCCACCAGCAGACCACAGGGGGGACTTAGCAATCAGCCCCAGCATTTT.

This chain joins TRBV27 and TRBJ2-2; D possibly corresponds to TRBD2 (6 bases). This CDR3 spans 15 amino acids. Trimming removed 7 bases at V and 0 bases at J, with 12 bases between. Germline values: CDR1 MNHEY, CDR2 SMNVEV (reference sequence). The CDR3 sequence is CASKLGLPNTGELFF. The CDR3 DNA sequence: TGTGCCAGCAAACTCGGACTACCGAACACCGGGGAGCTGTTTTTT.

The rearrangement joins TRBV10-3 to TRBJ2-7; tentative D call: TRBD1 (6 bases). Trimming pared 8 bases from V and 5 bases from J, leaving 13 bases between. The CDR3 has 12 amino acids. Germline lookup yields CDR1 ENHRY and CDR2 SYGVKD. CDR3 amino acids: CAIQQGYNEQYF. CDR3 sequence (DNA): TGTGCCATCCAACAGGGTTACAACGAGCAGTACTTC.

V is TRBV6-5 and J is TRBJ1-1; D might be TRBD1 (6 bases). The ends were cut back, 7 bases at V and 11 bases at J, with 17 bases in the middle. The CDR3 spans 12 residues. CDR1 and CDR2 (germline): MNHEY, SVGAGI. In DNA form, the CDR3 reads TGTGCCAGCACCTCTACCCCAGGGGCCGCTTTCTTT. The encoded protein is CASTSTPGAAFF.

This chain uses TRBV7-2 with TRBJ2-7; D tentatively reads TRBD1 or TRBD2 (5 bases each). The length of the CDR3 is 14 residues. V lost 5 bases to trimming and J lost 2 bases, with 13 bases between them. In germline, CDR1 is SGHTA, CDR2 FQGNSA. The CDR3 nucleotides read TGTGCCAGCAGCAGACGGGACGGCACCTACGAGCAGTACTTC. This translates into CASSRRDGTYEQYF.

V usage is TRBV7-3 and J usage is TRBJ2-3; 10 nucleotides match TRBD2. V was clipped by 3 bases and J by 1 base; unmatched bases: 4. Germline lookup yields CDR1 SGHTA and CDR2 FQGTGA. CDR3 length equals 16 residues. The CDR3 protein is CASSLGLAGGTDTQYF. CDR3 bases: TGTGCCAGCAGCTTGGGCCTAGCGGGGGGCACAGATACGCAGTATTTT.

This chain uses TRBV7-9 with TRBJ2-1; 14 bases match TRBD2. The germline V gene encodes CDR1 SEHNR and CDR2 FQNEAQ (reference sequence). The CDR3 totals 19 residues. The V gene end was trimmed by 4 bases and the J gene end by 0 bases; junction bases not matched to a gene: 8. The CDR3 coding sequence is TGTGCCAGCAGCTCGTGGACTAGCGGGAGGCACAGCTCCTACAATGAGCAGTTCTTC. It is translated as CASSSWTSGRHSSYNEQFF. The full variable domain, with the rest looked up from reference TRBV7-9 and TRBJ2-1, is DTGVSQNPRHKITKRGQNVTFRCDPISEHNRLYWYRQTLGQGPEFLTYFQNEAQLEKSRLLSDRFSAERPKGSFSTLEIQRTEQGDSAMYLCASSSWTSGRHSSYNEQFFGPGTRLTVL.

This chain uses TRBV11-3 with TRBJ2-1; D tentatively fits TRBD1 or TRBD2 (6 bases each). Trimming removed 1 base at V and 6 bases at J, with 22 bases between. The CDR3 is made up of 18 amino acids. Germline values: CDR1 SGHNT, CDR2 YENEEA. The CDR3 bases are TGTGCCAGCAGCTTAGTCCCCATAGGGGGTATGGAGGGCAATGAGCAGTTCTTC. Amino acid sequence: CASSLVPIGGMEGNEQFF.

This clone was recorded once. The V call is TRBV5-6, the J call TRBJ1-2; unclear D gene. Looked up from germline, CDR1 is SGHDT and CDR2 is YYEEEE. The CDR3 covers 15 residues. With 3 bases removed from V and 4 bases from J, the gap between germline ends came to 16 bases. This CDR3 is CASSYKGDRIYGYTF. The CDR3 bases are TGTGCCAGCAGCTACAAAGGTGATAGAATCTATGGCTACACCTTC.

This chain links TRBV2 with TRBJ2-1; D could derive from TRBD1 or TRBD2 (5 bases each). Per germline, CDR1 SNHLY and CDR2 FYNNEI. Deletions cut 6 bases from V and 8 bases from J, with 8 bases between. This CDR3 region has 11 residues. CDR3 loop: CASRGTHEQFF. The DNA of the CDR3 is TGTGCCAGCAGGGGGACCCATGAGCAGTTCTTC.

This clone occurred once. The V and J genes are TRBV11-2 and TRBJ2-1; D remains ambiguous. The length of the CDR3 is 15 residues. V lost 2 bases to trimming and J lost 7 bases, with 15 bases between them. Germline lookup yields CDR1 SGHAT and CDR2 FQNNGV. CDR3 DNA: TGTGCCAGCAGCTTACCTCTTAGGTACGCTAATGAGCAGTTCTTC. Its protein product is CASSLPLRYANEQFF.

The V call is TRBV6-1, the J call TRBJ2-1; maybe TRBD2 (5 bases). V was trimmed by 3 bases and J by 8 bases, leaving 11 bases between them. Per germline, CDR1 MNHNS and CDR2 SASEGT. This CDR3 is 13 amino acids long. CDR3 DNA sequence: TGTGCCAGCAGTGAGATTCTAGCAGATGAGCAGTTCTTC. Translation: CASSEILADEQFF.

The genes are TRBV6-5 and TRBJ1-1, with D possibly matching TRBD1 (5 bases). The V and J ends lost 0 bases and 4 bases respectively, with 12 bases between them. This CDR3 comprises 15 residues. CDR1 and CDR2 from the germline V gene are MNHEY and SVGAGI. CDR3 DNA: TGTGCCAGCAGTTACTCTGGCAGGGCAACCACTGAAGCTTTCTTT. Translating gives CASSYSGRATTEAFF.

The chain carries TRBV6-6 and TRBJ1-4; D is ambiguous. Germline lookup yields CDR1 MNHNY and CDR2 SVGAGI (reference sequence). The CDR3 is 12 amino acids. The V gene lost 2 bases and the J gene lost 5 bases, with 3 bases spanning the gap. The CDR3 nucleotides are TGTGCCAGCAGTTACATAAATGAAAAACTGTTTTTT. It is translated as CASSYINEKLFF.

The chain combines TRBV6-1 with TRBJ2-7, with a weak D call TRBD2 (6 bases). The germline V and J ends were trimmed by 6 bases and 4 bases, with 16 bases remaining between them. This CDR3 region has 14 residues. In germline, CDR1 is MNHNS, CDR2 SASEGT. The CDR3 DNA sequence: TGTGCCAGCAGGGAGACCCTGCGGGATTACGAGCAGTACTTC. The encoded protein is CASRETLRDYEQYF.